The T cell receptor beta chain under discussion was sequenced for a study of cytomegalovirus exposure and HLA in healthy donors. Regarding the study as a whole: Rarity characterized most TCR sequences, yet some public TCRs appeared in many donors. The TCR clusters that emerged in the first cohort tended, a later analysis found, to co-occur in the approximately 120 validation repertoires. Reports described diagnosis of cytomegalovirus status by the classifier as highly specific and sensitive.

The assay was immunoSEQ multiplex PCR, and TCRdb's table has in-frame clones only and misses some. The sample has roughly 200,000 clones; approximately 78% are singletons. In its sample, this clone was seen once. Its target is unknown. The donors were in the roughly 130-subject validation cohort, distinct from the approximately 670-subject first cohort. There are 15 residues in the CDR3. From germline, CDR1 is MDHEN and CDR2 SYDVKM. The ends were cut back, 6 bases at V and 0 bases at J, with 15 bases in the middle. The chain links TRBV28 to TRBJ2-7, with a tentative D call TRBD2 (6 bases). Sequencing used PBMCs. The clonotype comes from a woman under 40 in good health and CMV-seronegative. CDR3 nucleotide sequence: TGTGCCAGCAGCAACTCTCCCGGGGGCTCCTACGAGCAGTACTTC. As protein: CASSNSPGGSYEQYF.